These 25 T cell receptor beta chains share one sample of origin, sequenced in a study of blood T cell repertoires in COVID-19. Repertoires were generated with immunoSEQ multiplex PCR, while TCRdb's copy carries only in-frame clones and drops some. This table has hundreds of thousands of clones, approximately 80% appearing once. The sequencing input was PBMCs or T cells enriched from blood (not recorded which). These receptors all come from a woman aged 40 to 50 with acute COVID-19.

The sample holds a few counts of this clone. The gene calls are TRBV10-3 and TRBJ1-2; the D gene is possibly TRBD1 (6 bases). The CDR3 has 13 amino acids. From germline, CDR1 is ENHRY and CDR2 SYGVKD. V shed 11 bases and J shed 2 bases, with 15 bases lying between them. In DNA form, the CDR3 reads TGTGCCGCCTGGACAGAGGGGAACTATGGCTACACCTTC. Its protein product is CAAWTEGNYGYTF.

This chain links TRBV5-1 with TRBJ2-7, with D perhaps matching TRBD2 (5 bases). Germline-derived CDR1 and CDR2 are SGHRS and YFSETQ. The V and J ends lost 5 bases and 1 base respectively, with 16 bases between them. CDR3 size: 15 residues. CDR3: CASSLFAGLSYEQYF. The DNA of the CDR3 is TGCGCCAGCAGTTTGTTCGCGGGTTTATCCTACGAGCAGTACTTC.

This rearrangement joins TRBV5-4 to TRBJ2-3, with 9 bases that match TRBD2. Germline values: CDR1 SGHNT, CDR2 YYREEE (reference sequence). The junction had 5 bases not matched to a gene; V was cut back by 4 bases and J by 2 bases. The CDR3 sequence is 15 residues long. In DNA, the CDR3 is TGTGCCAGCAGCACCCGACTAGCGGCCACAGATACGCAGTATTTT. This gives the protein CASSTRLAATDTQYF.

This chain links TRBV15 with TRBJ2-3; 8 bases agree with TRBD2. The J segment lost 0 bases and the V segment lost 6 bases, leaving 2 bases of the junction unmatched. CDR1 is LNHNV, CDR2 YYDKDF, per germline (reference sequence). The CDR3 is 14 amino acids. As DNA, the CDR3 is TGTGCCACCAGAACTAGCGGTAGCACAGATACGCAGTATTTT. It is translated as CATRTSGSTDTQYF. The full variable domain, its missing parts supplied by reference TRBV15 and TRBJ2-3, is DAMVIQNPRYQVTQFGKPVTLSCSQTLNHNVMYWYQQKSSQAPKLLFHYYDKDFNNEADTPDNFQSRRPNTSFCFLDIRSPGLGDTAMYLCATRTSGSTDTQYFGPGTRLTVL.

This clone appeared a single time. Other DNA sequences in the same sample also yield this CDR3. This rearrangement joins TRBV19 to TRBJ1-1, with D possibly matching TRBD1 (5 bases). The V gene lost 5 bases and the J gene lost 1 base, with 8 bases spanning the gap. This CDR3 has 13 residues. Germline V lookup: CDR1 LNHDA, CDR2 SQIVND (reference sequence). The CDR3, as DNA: TGTGCCAGTAGTCGGCAGGGGAACACTGAAGCTTTCTTT. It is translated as CASSRQGNTEAFF. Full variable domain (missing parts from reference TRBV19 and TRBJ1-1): DGGITQSPKYLFRKEGQNVTLSCEQNLNHDAMYWYRQDPGQGLRLIYYSQIVNDFQKGDIAEGYSVSREKKESFPLTVTSAQKNPTAFYLCASSRQGNTEAFFGQGTRLTVV.

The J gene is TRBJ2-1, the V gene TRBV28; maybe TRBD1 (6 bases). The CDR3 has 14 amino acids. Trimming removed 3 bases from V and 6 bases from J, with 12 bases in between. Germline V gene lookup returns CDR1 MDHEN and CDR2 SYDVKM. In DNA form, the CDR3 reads TGTGCCAGCAGTTTCCCCCCGGACAGCAATGAGCAGTTCTTC. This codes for CASSFPPDSNEQFF.

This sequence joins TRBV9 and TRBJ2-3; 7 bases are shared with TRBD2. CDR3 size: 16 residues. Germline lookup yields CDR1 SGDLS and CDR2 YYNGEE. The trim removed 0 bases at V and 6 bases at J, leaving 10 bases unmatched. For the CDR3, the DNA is TGTGCCAGCAGCGTAGTTGAGGGAGGGCCCGCGGATACGCAGTATTTT. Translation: CASSVVEGGPADTQYF.

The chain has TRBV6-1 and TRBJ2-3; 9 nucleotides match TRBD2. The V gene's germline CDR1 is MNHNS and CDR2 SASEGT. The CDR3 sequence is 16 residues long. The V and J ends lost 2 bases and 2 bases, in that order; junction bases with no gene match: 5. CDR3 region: CASSEISGGPTDTQYF. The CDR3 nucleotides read TGTGCCAGCAGTGAAATTAGCGGGGGCCCCACAGATACGCAGTATTTT.

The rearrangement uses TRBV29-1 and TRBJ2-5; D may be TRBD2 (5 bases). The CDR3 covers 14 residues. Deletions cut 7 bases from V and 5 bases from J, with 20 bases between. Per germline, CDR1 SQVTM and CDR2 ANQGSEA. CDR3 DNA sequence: TGCAGCGGAGGGCTTACGGGGATAGCGGAGACCCAGTACTTC. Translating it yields CSGGLTGIAETQYF.

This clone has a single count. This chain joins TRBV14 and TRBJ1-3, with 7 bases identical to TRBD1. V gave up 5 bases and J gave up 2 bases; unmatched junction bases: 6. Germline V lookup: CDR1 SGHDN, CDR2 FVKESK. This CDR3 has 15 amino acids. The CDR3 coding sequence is TGTGCCAGCAGCTCCCGGAGGGGGCCTGGAAACACCATATATTTT. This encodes CASSSRRGPGNTIYF.

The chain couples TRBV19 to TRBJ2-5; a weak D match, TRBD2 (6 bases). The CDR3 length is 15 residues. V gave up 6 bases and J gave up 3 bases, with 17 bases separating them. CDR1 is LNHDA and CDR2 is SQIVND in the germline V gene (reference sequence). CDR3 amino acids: CASRMRGGAEETQYF. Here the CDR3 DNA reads TGTGCCAGTAGGATGAGGGGCGGGGCCGAAGAGACCCAGTACTTC.

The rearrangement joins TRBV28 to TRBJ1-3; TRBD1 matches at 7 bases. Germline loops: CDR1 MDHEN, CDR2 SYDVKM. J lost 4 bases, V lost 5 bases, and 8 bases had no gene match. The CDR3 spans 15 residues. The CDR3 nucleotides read TGTGCCAGCAGTAGATATCGACAGGGAGGAAACACCATATATTTT. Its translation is CASSRYRQGGNTIYF.

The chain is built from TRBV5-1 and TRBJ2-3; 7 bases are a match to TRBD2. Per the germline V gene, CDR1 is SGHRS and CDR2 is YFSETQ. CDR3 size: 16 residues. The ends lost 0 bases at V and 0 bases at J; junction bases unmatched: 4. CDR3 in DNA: TGCGCCAGCAGCTTGGTTGGTAGCGGGAGCACAGATACGCAGTATTTT. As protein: CASSLVGSGSTDTQYF.

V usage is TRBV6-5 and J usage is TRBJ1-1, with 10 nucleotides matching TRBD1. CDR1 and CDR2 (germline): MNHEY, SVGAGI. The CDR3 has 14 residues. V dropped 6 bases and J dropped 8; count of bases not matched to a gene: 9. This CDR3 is CASSRGTGAAEAFF. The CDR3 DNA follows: TGTGCCAGCAGCCGCGGGACAGGGGCCGCCGAAGCTTTCTTT.

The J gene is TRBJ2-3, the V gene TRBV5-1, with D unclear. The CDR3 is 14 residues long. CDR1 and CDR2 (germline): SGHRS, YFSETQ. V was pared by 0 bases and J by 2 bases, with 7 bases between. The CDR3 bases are TGCGCCAGCAGCTTGGAACTTCTCACAGATACGCAGTATTTT. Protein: CASSLELLTDTQYF.

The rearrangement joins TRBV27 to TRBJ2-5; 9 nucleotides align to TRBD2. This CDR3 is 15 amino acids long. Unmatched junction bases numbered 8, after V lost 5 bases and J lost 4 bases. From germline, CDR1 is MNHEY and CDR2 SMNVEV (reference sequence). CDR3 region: CASSMGTSFRETQYF. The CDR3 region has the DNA TGTGCCAGCAGTATGGGGACTAGCTTTCGAGAGACCCAGTACTTC.

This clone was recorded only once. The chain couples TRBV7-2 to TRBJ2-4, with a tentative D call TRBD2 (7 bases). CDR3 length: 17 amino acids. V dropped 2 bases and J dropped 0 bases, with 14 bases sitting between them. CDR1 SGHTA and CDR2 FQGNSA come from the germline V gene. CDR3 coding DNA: TGTGCCAGCAGCTTAAATGGGGCGGGGGCAGCCAAAAACATTCAGTACTTC. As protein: CASSLNGAGAAKNIQYF.

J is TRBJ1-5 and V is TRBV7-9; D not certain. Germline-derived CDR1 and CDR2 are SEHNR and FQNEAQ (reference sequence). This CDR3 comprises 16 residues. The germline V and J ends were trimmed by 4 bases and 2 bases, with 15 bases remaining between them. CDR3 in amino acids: CASSSRSEGRNQPQHF. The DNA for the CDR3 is TGTGCCAGCAGCTCCCGGTCTGAGGGTCGCAATCAGCCCCAGCATTTT.

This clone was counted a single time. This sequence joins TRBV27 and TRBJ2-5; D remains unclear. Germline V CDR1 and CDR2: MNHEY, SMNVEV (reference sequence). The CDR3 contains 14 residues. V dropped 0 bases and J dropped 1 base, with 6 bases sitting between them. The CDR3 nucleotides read TGTGCCAGCAGTTTATCGTACAGCCAAGAGACCCAGTACTTC. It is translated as CASSLSYSQETQYF.

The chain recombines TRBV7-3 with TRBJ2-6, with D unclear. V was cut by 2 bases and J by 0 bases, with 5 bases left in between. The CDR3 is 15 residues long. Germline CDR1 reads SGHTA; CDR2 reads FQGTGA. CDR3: CASSLLGSGANVLTF. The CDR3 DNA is TGTGCCAGCAGCTTACTCGGCTCTGGGGCCAACGTCCTGACTTTC.

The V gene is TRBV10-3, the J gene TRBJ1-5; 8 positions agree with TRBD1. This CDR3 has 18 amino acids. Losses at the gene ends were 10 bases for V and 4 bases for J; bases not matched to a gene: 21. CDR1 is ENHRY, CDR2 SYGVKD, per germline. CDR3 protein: CATGTGLTSPQNNQPQHF. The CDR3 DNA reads TGTGCCACCGGGACAGGTCTCACATCGCCACAAAATAATCAGCCCCAGCATTTT.

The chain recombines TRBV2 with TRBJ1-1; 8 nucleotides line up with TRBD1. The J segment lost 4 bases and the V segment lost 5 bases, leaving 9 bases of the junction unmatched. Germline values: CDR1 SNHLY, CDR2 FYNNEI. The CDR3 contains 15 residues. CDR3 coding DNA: TGTGCCAGCAGTAGACAGACAGGGGCGGGCACTGAAGCTTTCTTT. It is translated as CASSRQTGAGTEAFF.

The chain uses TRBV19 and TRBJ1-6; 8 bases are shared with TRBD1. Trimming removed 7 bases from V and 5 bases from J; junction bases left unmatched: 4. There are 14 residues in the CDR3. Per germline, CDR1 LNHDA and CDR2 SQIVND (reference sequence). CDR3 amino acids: CASKGQADNSPLHF. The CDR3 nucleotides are TGTGCCAGTAAGGGACAGGCCGATAATTCACCCCTCCACTTT.

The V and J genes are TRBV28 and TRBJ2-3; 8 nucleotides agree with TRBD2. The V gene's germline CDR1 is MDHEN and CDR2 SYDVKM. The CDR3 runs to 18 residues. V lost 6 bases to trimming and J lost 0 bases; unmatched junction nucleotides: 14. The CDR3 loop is CASSRAPGLGTSTDTQYF. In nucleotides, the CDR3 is TGTGCCAGCAGCCGCGCCCCGGGACTAGGGACTAGCACAGATACGCAGTATTTT.

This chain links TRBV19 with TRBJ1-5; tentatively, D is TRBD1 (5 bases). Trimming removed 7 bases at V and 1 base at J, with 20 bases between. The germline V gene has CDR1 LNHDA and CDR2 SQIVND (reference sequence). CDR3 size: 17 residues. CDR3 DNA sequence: TGTGCCAGTAAAGATGATCGGGGGTTGGGGAGCAATCAGCCCCAGCATTTT. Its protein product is CASKDDRGLGSNQPQHF.